The 5 T cell receptor beta chains presented below share a single source sample, sequenced in a study of cytomegalovirus exposure and HLA in healthy donors. Assay: immunoSEQ multiplex PCR; the TCRdb copy retains only in-frame clones and omits some. The repertoire holds over 100,000 clones, about 95% seen once, with 0.7% to 0.9% in the top ten. Specimen: PBMCs. All receptors come from a woman aged 18-30 years in good health and CMV-seronegative.

The chain carries TRBV29-1 and TRBJ1-2, with TRBD1 matching over 9 bases. Germline-derived CDR1 and CDR2 are SQVTM and ANQGSEA. Unmatched junction bases numbered 13, after V lost 6 bases and J lost 2 bases. The CDR3 has 16 residues. CDR3: CSVINRDRAGNYGYTF. The CDR3 DNA reads as TGCAGCGTCATAAACCGGGACAGGGCGGGAAACTATGGCTACACCTTC.

The chain has TRBV5-1 and TRBJ1-1, with D possibly TRBD1 on 6 matching bases. V lost 4 bases and J 0 bases, leaving 13 bases between the germline ends. The CDR3 consists of 15 residues. CDR1 is SGHRS, CDR2 YFSETQ, per germline. The CDR3 sequence: CASSNGQLMNTEAFF. Here the CDR3 DNA reads TGCGCCAGCAGCAACGGACAGCTAATGAACACTGAAGCTTTCTTT.

The chain carries TRBV11-2 and TRBJ2-7; 7 nucleotides agree with TRBD2. CDR3 length equals 16 residues. Germline CDR1 reads SGHAT; CDR2 reads FQNNGV. Trimming at V came to 2 bases and at J to 3 bases, leaving 10 bases not matched to a gene. The CDR3 is CASSLSTGSGGYEQYF. The DNA of the CDR3 is TGTGCCAGCAGCTTATCTACGGGGTCGGGGGGCTACGAGCAGTACTTC.

This rearrangement joins TRBV6-5 to TRBJ2-7, with a weak D call TRBD2 (7 bases). With 2 bases removed from V and 1 base from J, the gap between germline ends came to 12 bases. The CDR3 is made up of 15 amino acids. The germline CDR1 and CDR2 sequences are MNHEY and SVGAGI. The CDR3 loop is CASSYVRGPSYEQYF. DNA for the CDR3: TGTGCCAGCAGTTACGTGCGGGGGCCATCCTACGAGCAGTACTTC.

The chain employs TRBV13 and TRBJ1-6; a possible D gene is TRBD1 (5 bases). The germline V gene encodes CDR1 PRHDT and CDR2 FYEKMQ (reference sequence). The CDR3 extends over 14 amino acids. The germline V and J ends were trimmed by 2 bases and 7 bases, with 9 bases remaining between them. CDR3 region: CASSLFGGNSPLHF. The CDR3 region has the DNA TGTGCCAGCAGCTTATTCGGGGGGAATTCACCCCTCCACTTT.